A single sample gave rise to the 30 T cell receptor beta chains below, sequenced in a study of blood T cell repertoires in COVID-19. Method: immunoSEQ multiplex PCR; TCRdb's copy keeps in-frame clones and lacks some. Of 240,000 or so clones listed, around 89% are singletons. The sequenced sample was PBMCs or T cells enriched from blood (not recorded which). The source is a man between 35 and 55 years old who had recovered from COVID-19.

In its sample, this clone was seen once. The genes are TRBV7-2 and TRBJ2-1; the D gene is possibly TRBD2 (5 bases). There are 11 residues in the CDR3. Germline V gene lookup returns CDR1 SGHTA and CDR2 FQGNSA. CDR3 region: CASGEYNEQFF. The CDR3 coding sequence is TGTGCGAGTGGGGAGTACAATGAGCAGTTCTTC. Full variable domain (missing parts from reference TRBV7-2 and TRBJ2-1): GAGVSQSPSNKVTEKGKDVELRCDPISGHTALYWYRQSLGQGLEFLIYFQGNSAPDKSGLPSDRFSAERTGGSVSTLTIQRTQQEDSAVYLCASGEYNEQFFGPGTRLTVL.

V gene TRBV28 combines with J gene TRBJ1-1; 11 nucleotides agree with TRBD1. The CDR3 totals 16 residues. V dropped 2 bases and J dropped 3; count of bases not matched to a gene: 5. The germline V gene encodes CDR1 MDHEN and CDR2 SYDVKM. The CDR3 is CASSLGQGAWDTEAFF. The DNA for the CDR3 is TGTGCCAGCAGTTTAGGACAGGGGGCGTGGGACACTGAAGCTTTCTTT.

V is TRBV3-1 (or the pseudogene TRBV3-2) and J is TRBJ2-5, with D tentatively TRBD1 (5 bases). V lost 6 bases to trimming and J lost 1 base, with 12 bases between them. The germline CDR1 and CDR2 sequences are LGHDT and YNNKEL (reference sequence). This CDR3 comprises 14 residues. CDR3 region: CASRQYDSQETQYF. The DNA for the CDR3 is TGTGCCAGCAGGCAATATGACAGCCAAGAGACCCAGTACTTC.

V and J are TRBV11-3 and TRBJ2-3, with 9 positions matching TRBD2. V dropped 2 bases and J dropped 6; count of bases not matched to a gene: 12. Germline V gives CDR1 SGHNT, CDR2 YENEEA. The CDR3 loop spans 17 amino acids. In DNA, the CDR3 is TGTGCCAGCAGCTTATATAGCGGGGGATTAACACGGGATACGCAGTATTTT. Protein product: CASSLYSGGLTRDTQYF.

Here the CDR3 DNA reads TGTGCCAGTACCGAGACAGTCCACATGAACACTGAAGCTTTCTTT. Translating it yields CASTETVHMNTEAFF. V gene TRBV19 combines with J gene TRBJ1-1; D may be TRBD1 (5 bases). V lost 7 bases, J lost 0 bases, and 15 bases lay in between. The CDR3 contains 15 residues. Germline-derived CDR1 and CDR2 are LNHDA and SQIVND (reference sequence).

The chain has TRBV7-6 and TRBJ2-1; 9 bases are shared with TRBD1. Germline V lookup: CDR1 SGHVS, CDR2 FNYEAQ. The CDR3 is 15 amino acids. V shed 3 bases, J shed 7 bases, and the junction held 7 bases outside the gene matches. The DNA of the CDR3 is TGTGCCAGCAGCTTCTCGGGACAGGGCGGGAATGAGCAGTTCTTC. Amino acids: CASSFSGQGGNEQFF.

The chain has TRBV27 and TRBJ1-1; a possible D gene is TRBD1 (5 bases). The CDR3 runs 16 residues. V lost 6 bases, J lost 6 bases, and 23 bases lay in between. CDR1 and CDR2 from the germline V gene are MNHEY and SMNVEV (reference sequence). DNA of the CDR3: TGTGCCAGCAGCCCAGAAAGGGGCCCTGCGGTGTCTGAAGCTTTCTTT. It encodes CASSPERGPAVSEAFF.

The rearrangement joins TRBV27 to TRBJ1-2, with TRBD1 matching over 9 bases. CDR3 length: 13 amino acids. V dropped 8 bases and J dropped 4; count of bases not matched to a gene: 5. The germline V gene has CDR1 MNHEY and CDR2 SMNVEV (reference sequence). The CDR3 protein is CASGTGLPYGYTF. CDR3 bases: TGTGCCAGCGGGACAGGGTTACCCTATGGCTACACCTTC.

The genes are TRBV19 and TRBJ2-3, with D possibly TRBD2 on 5 matching bases. The V gene's germline CDR1 is LNHDA and CDR2 SQIVND (reference sequence). Trimming took 8 bases from V and 2 from J, leaving 17 bases between them. CDR3 length equals 15 residues. CDR3: CASAIATSVTDTQYF. In DNA, the CDR3 is TGTGCCAGTGCGATAGCCACTAGTGTCACAGATACGCAGTATTTT. Drawing the rest from reference TRBV19 and TRBJ2-3, the complete variable domain is DGGITQSPKYLFRKEGQNVTLSCEQNLNHDAMYWYRQDPGQGLRLIYYSQIVNDFQKGDIAEGYSVSREKKESFPLTVTSAQKNPTAFYLCASAIATSVTDTQYFGPGTRLTVL.

The CDR3 bases are TGTGCCAGCAGTTTCTTGCAGATCTTTGGGAGAAATGAAAAACTGTTTTTT. Its translation is CASSFLQIFGRNEKLFF. The chain combines TRBV28 with TRBJ1-4, with D hard to call. V was trimmed by 3 bases and J by 5 bases, leaving 19 bases between them. From germline, CDR1 is MDHEN and CDR2 SYDVKM. This CDR3 is built from 17 residues.

The rearrangement uses TRBV9 and TRBJ1-4, with a tentative D call TRBD1 (6 bases). CDR1 and CDR2 (germline): SGDLS, YYNGEE. Trimming took 0 bases from V and 7 from J, leaving 22 bases between them. This CDR3 spans 18 amino acids. CDR3 residues: CASSVDAGAGVVGEKLFF. For the CDR3, the DNA is TGTGCCAGCAGCGTAGATGCGGGAGCAGGGGTAGTAGGTGAAAAACTGTTTTTT.

Regarding this clone: The same CDR3 also results from other DNA sequences found in this sample. CDR3 DNA sequence: TGTGCCAGCTCACCCAGCGGGGAGACCCAGTACTTC. Translating it yields CASSPSGETQYF. The rearrangement links TRBV18 to TRBJ2-5; D might be TRBD2 (6 bases). Germline V lookup: CDR1 KGHSH, CDR2 LQKENI. Trimming took 3 bases from V and 5 from J, leaving 7 bases between them. CDR3 length equals 12 residues.

The chain has TRBV4-1 and TRBJ1-6; D is unresolved. Looked up from germline, CDR1 is MGHRA and CDR2 is YSYEKL. The CDR3 is 16 residues long. With 0 bases removed from V and 7 bases from J, the gap between germline ends came to 13 bases. The CDR3 DNA is TGCGCCAGCAGCCAAGAGTCTCAGCGAGCGAATTCACCCCTCCACTTT. Translation: CASSQESQRANSPLHF.

Remarks on this clone: Other DNA sequences from this sample encode an identical CDR3 as well. The chain uses TRBV5-1 and TRBJ2-7; 12 bases line up with TRBD2. Germline V lookup: CDR1 SGHRS, CDR2 YFSETQ. The V segment lost 0 bases and the J segment 3 bases; nucleotides outside the gene matches: 1. The CDR3 has 15 residues. The CDR3 DNA reads as TGCGCCAGCAGCTTGGGACTAGCGGGAGTCTACGAGCAGTACTTC. It yields the protein CASSLGLAGVYEQYF.

V and J are TRBV6-5 and TRBJ1-3; D unclear. The germline V gene encodes CDR1 MNHEY and CDR2 SVGAGI. Trimming took 5 bases from V and 0 from J, leaving 11 bases between them. The CDR3 covers 15 residues. CDR3 protein: CASSTDSYSGNTIYF. As DNA, the CDR3 is TGTGCCAGCAGTACTGACTCATACTCTGGAAACACCATATATTTT.

CDR3 amino acids: CASRPGQILTGELFF. CDR3 bases: TGTGCCAGCCGCCCGGGACAGATTCTAACCGGGGAGCTGTTTTTT. V gene TRBV6-5 combines with J gene TRBJ2-2; 7 bases are shared with TRBD1. J was trimmed by 5 bases and V by 8 bases; bases with no gene match: 11. This CDR3 has 15 amino acids. Looked up from germline, CDR1 is MNHEY and CDR2 is SVGAGI.

The DNA of the CDR3 is TGTGCCAGCTCAAACGGGGGGGCAGGCACTGAAGCTTTCTTT. Its translation is CASSNGGAGTEAFF. V and J are TRBV18 and TRBJ1-1; tentative D call: TRBD1 (6 bases). CDR1 and CDR2 from the germline V gene are KGHSH and LQKENI. This CDR3 comprises 14 residues. Trimming left V 5 bases short and J 4 bases short, with 14 bases between. Using reference TRBV18 and TRBJ1-1 for the parts outside the CDR3, the full variable domain is NAGVMQNPRHLVRRRGQEARLRCSPMKGHSHVYWYRQLPEEGLKFMVYLQKENIIDESGMPKERFSAEFPKEGPSILRIQQVVRGDSAAYFCASSNGGAGTEAFFGQGTRLTVV.

The V and J genes are TRBV2 and TRBJ2-7; D uncertain. Germline V gene data show CDR1 as SNHLY and CDR2 as FYNNEI. The CDR3 spans 10 residues. V gave up 6 bases and J gave up 3 bases, with 3 bases separating them. CDR3 nucleotides: TGTGCCAGCAGCAACTACGAGCAGTACTTC. Its translation: CASSNYEQYF.

This clone was counted many times. The rearrangement uses TRBV5-4 and TRBJ1-1; D uncertain. The CDR3 has 14 amino acids. Germline CDR1 reads SGHNT; CDR2 reads YYREEE (reference sequence). The V gene lost 4 bases and the J gene lost 5 bases, with 15 bases spanning the gap. The CDR3, as DNA: TGTGCCAGCAGCACCAACACAGAGTTGACTGAAGCTTTCTTT. This encodes CASSTNTELTEAFF.

The rearrangement joins TRBV28 to TRBJ2-7; TRBD1 agrees at 7 bases. Germline V lookup: CDR1 MDHEN, CDR2 SYDVKM. The CDR3 is made up of 12 amino acids. V gave up 6 bases and J gave up 3 bases; unmatched junction bases: 2. The CDR3 here is CASSRTGYEQYF. The CDR3 region has the DNA TGTGCCAGCAGCCGGACAGGCTACGAGCAGTACTTC.

The rearrangement links TRBV6-5 to TRBJ2-3; no firm D call. The CDR3 extends over 16 amino acids. Trimming stripped 1 base from V and 3 bases from J, with 14 bases between. Per the germline V gene, CDR1 is MNHEY and CDR2 is SVGAGI. The CDR3 nucleotides are TGTGCCAGCAGTTACTTTTCTGGTAGTTCTACAGATACGCAGTATTTT. Translating it yields CASSYFSGSSTDTQYF.

This clone appeared a single time. The chain uses TRBV6-4 and TRBJ2-1; possibly TRBD2 for D (5 bases). V was pared by 4 bases and J by 0 bases, with 10 bases between. The CDR3 consists of 15 residues. Germline V gene lookup returns CDR1 MRHNA and CDR2 SNTAGT. CDR3 sequence (DNA): TGTGCCAGCAGTGGGGAGTTGAGCTCCTACAATGAGCAGTTCTTC. This translates into CASSGELSSYNEQFF.

The chain is built from TRBV7-9 and TRBJ2-7; D might be TRBD1 (5 bases). Trimming took 2 bases from V and 0 from J, leaving 14 bases between them. CDR3 length: 16 amino acids. From germline, CDR1 is SEHNR and CDR2 FQNEAQ (reference sequence). DNA for the CDR3: TGTGCCAGCAGCTTATTGGGGCCTCCCCTCTCCTACGAGCAGTACTTC. Translated, it gives CASSLLGPPLSYEQYF.

V gene TRBV9 combines with J gene TRBJ1-1; 7 bases line up with TRBD1. The CDR3 is 15 residues long. V lost 0 bases, J lost 2 bases, and 4 bases stayed unmatched. CDR1 SGDLS and CDR2 YYNGEE come from the germline V gene. CDR3 amino acids: CASSVDTGDNTEAFF. For the CDR3, the DNA is TGTGCCAGCAGCGTAGATACAGGGGACAACACTGAAGCTTTCTTT.

The chain couples TRBV15 to TRBJ1-5; the match to TRBD1 covers 9 bases. The CDR3 spans 16 residues. From germline, CDR1 is LNHNV and CDR2 YYDKDF (reference sequence). V gave up 2 bases and J gave up 6 bases; unmatched junction bases: 8. CDR3: CATSRPGQGKSQPQHF. CDR3 DNA: TGTGCCACCAGCAGACCGGGACAGGGAAAAAGTCAGCCCCAGCATTTT.

This clone was seen just once. CDR3 region: CASSLGQVDNEQFF. In DNA, the CDR3 is TGCGCCAGCAGCTTGGGACAGGTTGATAATGAGCAGTTCTTC. This chain links TRBV5-1 with TRBJ2-1; possible D gene TRBD1, 6 bases. CDR1 and CDR2 from the germline V gene are SGHRS and YFSETQ. The CDR3 is 14 amino acids. V was pared by 0 bases and J by 7 bases, with 11 bases between.

This clone was detected ten times or more. The J gene is TRBJ2-1, the V gene TRBV6-4, with TRBD2 identical over 8 bases. CDR1 is MRHNA and CDR2 is SNTAGT in the germline V gene. The CDR3 extends over 14 amino acids. V dropped 2 bases and J dropped 3; count of bases not matched to a gene: 0. CDR3 amino acids: CASSDGTSYNEQFF. CDR3 coding DNA: TGTGCCAGCAGTGACGGGACTAGCTACAATGAGCAGTTCTTC.

The chain uses TRBV6-6 and TRBJ2-1; TRBD2 aligns across 12 bases. This CDR3 is 17 amino acids long. V shed 5 bases, J shed 6 bases, and the junction held 11 bases outside the gene matches. From germline, CDR1 is MNHNY and CDR2 SVGAGI (reference sequence). DNA for the CDR3: TGTGCCAGCAGTCGGATACGAGGACTAGCGGGAAGCAATGAGCAGTTCTTC. This encodes CASSRIRGLAGSNEQFF.

V is TRBV5-4 and J is TRBJ2-5, with 7 bases aligning to TRBD1. This CDR3 has 14 residues. Trimming at V came to 4 bases and at J to 4 bases, leaving 7 bases not matched to a gene. Germline CDR1 reads SGHNT; CDR2 reads YYREEE (reference sequence). The CDR3 spells CASSRTDRLETQYF. Written as DNA, the CDR3 is TGTGCCAGCAGCCGAACGGACAGGTTAGAGACCCAGTACTTC.

V gene TRBV25-1 combines with J gene TRBJ1-6; D remains unclear. Trimming shortened V by 6 bases and J by 6 bases, and 15 bases separated the two germline ends. This CDR3 is 15 amino acids long. Germline CDR1 and CDR2: MGHDK and SYGVNS. CDR3: CASSRDSSGNSPLHF. CDR3 in DNA: TGTGCCAGCAGCCGAGACTCCTCCGGTAATTCACCCCTCCACTTT.